The T cell receptor (beta chain) under discussion was sequenced for a study of blood T cell repertoires in COVID-19. CDR1 is SEHNR and CDR2 is FQNEAQ in the germline V gene (reference sequence). CDR3 length equals 14 residues. The V segment lost 4 bases and the J segment 12 bases; nucleotides outside the gene matches: 12. Authors' processing steps: Estimation of nucleated cell counts relied on the amplification of reference gene primers. Profiled with immunoSEQ multiplex PCR; TCRdb holds only in-frame clones, not every one. V and J calls and clone size are copied from that table; D and trimming were computed from the DNA. The sample carries approximately 170,000 clones, less than 90% recorded once. Seattle researchers signed up patients amid active infection and tracked them longitudinally.

The receptor was derived from a woman between 65 and 79 years old with COVID-19, enrolled during active disease. The sample taken for sequencing was peripheral blood. This sequence joins TRBV7-9 and TRBJ2-1, with 7 bases matching TRBD2. CDR3 sequence (DNA): TGTGCCAGCAGCTGGGAGGGAGGGCCCTCAAGGCAGTTCTTC. As protein: CASSWEGGPSRQFF. The variable domain in full, completed from reference TRBV7-9 and TRBJ2-1, reads DTGVSQNPRHKITKRGQNVTFRCDPISEHNRLYWYRQTLGQGPEFLTYFQNEAQLEKSRLLSDRFSAERPKGSFSTLEIQRTEQGDSAMYLCASSWEGGPSRQFFGPGTRLTVL.